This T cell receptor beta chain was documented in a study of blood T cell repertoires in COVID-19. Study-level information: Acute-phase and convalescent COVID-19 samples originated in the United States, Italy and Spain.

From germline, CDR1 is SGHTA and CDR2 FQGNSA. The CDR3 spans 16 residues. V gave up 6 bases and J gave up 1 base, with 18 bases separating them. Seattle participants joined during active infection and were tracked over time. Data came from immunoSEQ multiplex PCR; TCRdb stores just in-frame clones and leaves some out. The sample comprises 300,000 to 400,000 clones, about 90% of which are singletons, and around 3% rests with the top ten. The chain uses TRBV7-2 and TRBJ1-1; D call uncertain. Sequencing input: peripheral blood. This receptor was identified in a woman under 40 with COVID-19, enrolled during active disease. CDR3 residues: CASSLFLPGENTEAFF. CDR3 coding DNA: TGTGCCAGCAGTCTTTTCCTCCCGGGAGAGAACACTGAAGCTTTCTTT.